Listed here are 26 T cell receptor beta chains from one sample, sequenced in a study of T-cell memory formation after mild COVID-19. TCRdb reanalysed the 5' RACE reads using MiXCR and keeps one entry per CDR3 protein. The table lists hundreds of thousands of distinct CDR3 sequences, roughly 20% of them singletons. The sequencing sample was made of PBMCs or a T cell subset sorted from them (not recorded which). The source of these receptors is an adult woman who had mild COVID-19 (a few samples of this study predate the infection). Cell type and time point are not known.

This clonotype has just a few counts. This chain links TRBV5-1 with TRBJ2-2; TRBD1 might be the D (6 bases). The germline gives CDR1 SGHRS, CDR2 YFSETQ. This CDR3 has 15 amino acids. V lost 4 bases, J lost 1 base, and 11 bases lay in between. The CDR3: CASSNPGQNTGELFF. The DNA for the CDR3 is TGCGCCAGCAGCAATCCGGGACAGAACACCGGGGAGCTGTTTTTT. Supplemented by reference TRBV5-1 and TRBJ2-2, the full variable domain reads KAGVTQTPRYLIKTRGQQVTLSCSPISGHRSVSWYQQTPGQGLQFLFEYFSETQRNKGNFPGRFSGRQFSNSRSEMNVSTLELGDSALYLCASSNPGQNTGELFFGEGSRLTVL.

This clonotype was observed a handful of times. As DNA, the CDR3 is TGTGCCAGCAGCCCCGGGACAGGGGATTCTACGCAGTATTTT. It yields the protein CASSPGTGDSTQYF. The V call is TRBV7-9, the J call TRBJ2-3, with 10 bases fitting TRBD1. Germline-derived CDR1 and CDR2 are SEHNR and FQNEAQ (reference sequence). CDR3 size: 14 residues. V lost 5 bases, J lost 8 bases, and 7 bases stayed unmatched.

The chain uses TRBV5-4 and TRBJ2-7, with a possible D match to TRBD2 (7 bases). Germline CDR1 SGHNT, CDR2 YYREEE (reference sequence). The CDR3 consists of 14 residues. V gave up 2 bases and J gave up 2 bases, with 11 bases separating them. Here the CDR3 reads CASSFGRGAYEQYF. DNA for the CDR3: TGTGCCAGCAGCTTTGGGAGGGGGGCCTACGAGCAGTACTTC. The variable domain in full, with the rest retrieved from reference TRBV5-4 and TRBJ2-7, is ETGVTQSPTHLIKTRGQQVTLRCSSQSGHNTVSWYQQALGQGPQFIFQYYREEENGRGNFPPRFSGLQFPNYSSELNVNALELDDSALYLCASSFGRGAYEQYFGPGTRLTVT.

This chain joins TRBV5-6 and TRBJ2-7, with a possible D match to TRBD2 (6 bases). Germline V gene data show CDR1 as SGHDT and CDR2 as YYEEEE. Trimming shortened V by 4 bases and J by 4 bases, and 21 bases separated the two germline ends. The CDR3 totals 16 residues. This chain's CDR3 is CASSLPNGGTLYEQYF. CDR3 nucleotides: TGTGCCAGCAGCCTGCCTAACGGGGGTACATTATACGAGCAGTACTTC.

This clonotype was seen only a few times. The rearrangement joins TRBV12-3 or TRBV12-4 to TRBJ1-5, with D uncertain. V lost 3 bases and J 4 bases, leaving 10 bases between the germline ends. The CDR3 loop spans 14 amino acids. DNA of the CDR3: TGTGCCAGCAGTTTGAACTCTGAGAATCAGCCCCAGCATTTT. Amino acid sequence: CASSLNSENQPQHF.

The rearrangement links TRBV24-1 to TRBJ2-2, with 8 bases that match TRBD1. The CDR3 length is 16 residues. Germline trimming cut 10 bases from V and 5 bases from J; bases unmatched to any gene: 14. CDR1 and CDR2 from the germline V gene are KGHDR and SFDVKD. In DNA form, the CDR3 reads TGTGCCACGTACCTCAGGGGGCAACGGATAACCGGGGAGCTGTTTTTT. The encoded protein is CATYLRGQRITGELFF.

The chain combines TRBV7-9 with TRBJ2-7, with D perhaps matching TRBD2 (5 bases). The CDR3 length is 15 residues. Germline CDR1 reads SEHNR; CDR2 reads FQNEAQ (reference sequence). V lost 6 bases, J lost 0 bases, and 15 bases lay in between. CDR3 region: CASSSRLTNSYEQYF. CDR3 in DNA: TGTGCCAGCAGTTCCCGACTGACTAACTCCTACGAGCAGTACTTC.

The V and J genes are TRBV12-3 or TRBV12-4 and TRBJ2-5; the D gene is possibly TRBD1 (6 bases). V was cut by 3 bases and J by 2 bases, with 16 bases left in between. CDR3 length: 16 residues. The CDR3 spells CASSFGLSDSQETQYF. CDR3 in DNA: TGTGCCAGCAGTTTCGGCCTCTCGGACAGTCAAGAGACCCAGTACTTC.

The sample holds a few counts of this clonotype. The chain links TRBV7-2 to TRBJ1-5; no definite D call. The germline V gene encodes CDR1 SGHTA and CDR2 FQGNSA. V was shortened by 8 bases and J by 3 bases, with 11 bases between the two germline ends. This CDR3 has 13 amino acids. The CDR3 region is CASGIGNNQPQHF. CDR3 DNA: TGTGCCAGCGGTATTGGTAACAATCAGCCCCAGCATTTT.

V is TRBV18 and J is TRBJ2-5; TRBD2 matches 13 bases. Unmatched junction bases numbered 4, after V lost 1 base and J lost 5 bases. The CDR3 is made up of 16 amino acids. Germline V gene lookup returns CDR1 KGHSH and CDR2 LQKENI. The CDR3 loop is CASSPRTSGSGETQYF. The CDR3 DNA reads TGTGCCAGCTCACCACGGACTAGCGGGAGCGGGGAGACCCAGTACTTC.

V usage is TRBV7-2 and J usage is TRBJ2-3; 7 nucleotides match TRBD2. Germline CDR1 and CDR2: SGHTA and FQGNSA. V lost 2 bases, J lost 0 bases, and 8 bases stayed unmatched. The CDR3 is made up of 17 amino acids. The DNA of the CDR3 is TGTGCCAGCAGCTTAATGGGCGGGAGACTTAGCACAGATACGCAGTATTTT. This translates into CASSLMGGRLSTDTQYF.

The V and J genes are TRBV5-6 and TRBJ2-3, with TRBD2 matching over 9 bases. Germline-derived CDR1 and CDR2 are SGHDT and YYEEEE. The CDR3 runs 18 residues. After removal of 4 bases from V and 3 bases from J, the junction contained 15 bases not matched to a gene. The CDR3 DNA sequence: TGTGCCAGCAGCCGCCTAGCGGGAAAGGCGGGAGGAACAGATACGCAGTATTTT. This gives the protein CASSRLAGKAGGTDTQYF.

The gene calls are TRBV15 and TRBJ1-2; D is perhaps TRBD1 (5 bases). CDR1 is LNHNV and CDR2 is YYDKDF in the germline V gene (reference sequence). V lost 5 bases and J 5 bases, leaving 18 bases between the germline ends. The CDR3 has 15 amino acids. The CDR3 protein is CATSPRPLRGYGYTF. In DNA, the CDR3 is TGTGCCACCAGCCCCAGACCCCTTCGGGGGTATGGCTACACCTTC.

The CDR3 here is CASSMNTVEKLFF. The CDR3, as DNA: TGTGCCAGCAGTATGAATACGGTTGAAAAACTGTTTTTT. The rearrangement joins TRBV2 to TRBJ1-4; D uncertain. This CDR3 is 13 amino acids long. With 5 bases removed from V and 7 bases from J, the gap between germline ends came to 11 bases. Germline V gene sequence: CDR1 SNHLY, CDR2 FYNNEI.

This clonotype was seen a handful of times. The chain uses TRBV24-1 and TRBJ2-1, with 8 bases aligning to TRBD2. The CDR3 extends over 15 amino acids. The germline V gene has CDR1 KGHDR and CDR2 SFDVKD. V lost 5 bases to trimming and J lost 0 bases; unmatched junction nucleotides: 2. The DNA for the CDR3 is TGTGCCACCAGTGCGGGGGGGGGCTCCTACAATGAGCAGTTCTTC. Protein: CATSAGGGSYNEQFF.

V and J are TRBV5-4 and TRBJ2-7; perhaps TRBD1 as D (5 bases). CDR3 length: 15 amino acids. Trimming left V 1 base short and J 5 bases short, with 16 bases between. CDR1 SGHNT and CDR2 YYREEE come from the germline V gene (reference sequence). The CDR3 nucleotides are TGTGCCAGCAGCTTGCCAGGGCGCGTCCGGGACGAGCAGTACTTC. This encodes CASSLPGRVRDEQYF.

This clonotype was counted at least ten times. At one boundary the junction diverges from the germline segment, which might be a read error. The CDR3 loop is CSARGGGYYGYTF. CDR3 in DNA: TGCAGTGCCAGAGGAGGGGGGTACTATGGCTACACCTTC. The rearrangement links TRBV20-1 to TRBJ1-2, with a possible D match to TRBD1 (6 bases). CDR3 length: 13 residues. Germline values: CDR1 DFQATT, CDR2 SNEGSKA (reference sequence).

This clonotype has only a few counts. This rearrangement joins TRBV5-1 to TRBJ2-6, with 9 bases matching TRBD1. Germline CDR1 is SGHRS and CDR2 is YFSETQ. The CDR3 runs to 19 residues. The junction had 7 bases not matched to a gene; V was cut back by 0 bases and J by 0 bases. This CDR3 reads CASSLAQGAEGSGANVLTF. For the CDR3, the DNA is TGCGCCAGCAGCTTGGCACAGGGGGCAGAGGGCTCTGGGGCCAACGTCCTGACTTTC.

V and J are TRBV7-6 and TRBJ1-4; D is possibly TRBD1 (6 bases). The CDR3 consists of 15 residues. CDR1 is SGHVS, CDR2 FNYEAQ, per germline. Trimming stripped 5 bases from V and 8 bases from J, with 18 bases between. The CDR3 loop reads CASSRRGGQGEKLFF. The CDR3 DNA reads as TGTGCCAGCAGCAGACGCGGGGGGCAGGGAGAAAAACTGTTTTTT.

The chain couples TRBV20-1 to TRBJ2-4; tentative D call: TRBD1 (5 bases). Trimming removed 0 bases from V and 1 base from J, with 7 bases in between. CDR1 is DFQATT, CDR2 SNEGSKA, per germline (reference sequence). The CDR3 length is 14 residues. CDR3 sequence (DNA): TGCAGTGCTAGAGAAGGGGCTGCCAAAAACATTCAGTACTTC. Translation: CSAREGAAKNIQYF.

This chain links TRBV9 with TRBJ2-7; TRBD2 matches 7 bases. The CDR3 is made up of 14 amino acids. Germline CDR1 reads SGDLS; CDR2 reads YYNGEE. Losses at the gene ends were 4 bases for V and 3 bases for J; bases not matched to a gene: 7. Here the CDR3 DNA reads TGTGCCAGCAGCTCACAAGCGGGGCGCTACGAGCAGTACTTC. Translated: CASSSQAGRYEQYF.

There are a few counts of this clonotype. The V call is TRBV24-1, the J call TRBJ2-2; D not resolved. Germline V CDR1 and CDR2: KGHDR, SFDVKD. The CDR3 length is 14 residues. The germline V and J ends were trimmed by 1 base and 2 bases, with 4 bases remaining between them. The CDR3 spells CATSDLANTGELFF. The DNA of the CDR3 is TGTGCCACCAGTGATTTAGCAAACACCGGGGAGCTGTTTTTT.

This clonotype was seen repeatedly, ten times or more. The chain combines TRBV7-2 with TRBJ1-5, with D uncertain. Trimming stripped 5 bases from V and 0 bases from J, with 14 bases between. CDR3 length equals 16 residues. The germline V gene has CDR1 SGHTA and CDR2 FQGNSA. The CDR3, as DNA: TGTGCCAGCAGCCCCGAGATTGGAGTTAGCAATCAGCCCCAGCATTTT. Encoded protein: CASSPEIGVSNQPQHF. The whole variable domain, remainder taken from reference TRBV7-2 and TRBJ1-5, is GAGVSQSPSNKVTEKGKDVELRCDPISGHTALYWYRQSLGQGLEFLIYFQGNSAPDKSGLPSDRFSAERTGGSVSTLTIQRTQQEDSAVYLCASSPEIGVSNQPQHFGDGTRLSIL.

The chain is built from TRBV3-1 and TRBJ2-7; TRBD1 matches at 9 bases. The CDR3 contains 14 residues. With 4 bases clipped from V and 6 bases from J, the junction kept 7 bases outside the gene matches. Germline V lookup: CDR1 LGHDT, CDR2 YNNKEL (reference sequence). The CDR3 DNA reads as TGTGCCAGCAGCCCGCCCGGGACAGGGAGCGAGCAGTACTTC. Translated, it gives CASSPPGTGSEQYF.

CDR3 in DNA: TGTGCCAGCAGCAGCTCGGGACTAGCGGCAGATACGCAGTATTTT. Translation: CASSSSGLAADTQYF. The chain joins TRBV3-1 to TRBJ2-3; 11 bases fit TRBD2. Germline trimming cut 5 bases from V and 4 bases from J; bases unmatched to any gene: 5. The CDR3 is 15 residues long. Germline lookup yields CDR1 LGHDT and CDR2 YNNKEL (reference sequence).

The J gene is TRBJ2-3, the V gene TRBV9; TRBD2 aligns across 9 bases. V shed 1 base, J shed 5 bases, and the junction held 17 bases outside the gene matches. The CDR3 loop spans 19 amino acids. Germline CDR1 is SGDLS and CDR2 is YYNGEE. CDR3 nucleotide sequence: TGTGCCAGCAGCGTAAGCCCCGACGGGCGGGGGGGCCTGAAAGATACGCAGTATTTT. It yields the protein CASSVSPDGRGGLKDTQYF.